The rows below give T cell receptor beta chains drawn from one sample of a study of shared clonotypes between healthy human individuals. TCRdb's copy holds only in-frame clones and misses some; the assay was immunoSEQ multiplex PCR. The table has millions of clones, roughly 92% seen once. The sample consisted of naive CD4+ T cells sorted from blood. Receptors originate from a man aged 18 to 29 in good health. The CDR3 runs from the conserved cysteine through the conserved F or W. The order of the fields is J gene, D gene, V gene, clone size, CDR3 protein, CDR3 DNA. The D gene is left open where the match is weak. Clone size, where shown, is once, few, many, or a class for clones that have expanded.

>TRBJ1-4|-|TRBV6-6|-
CASSLTGSANEKLFF
TGTGCCAGCAGTTTAACAGGGTCCGCTAATGAAAAACTGTTTTTT
>TRBJ1-1|-|TRBV19|once
CASSWGTPNTEAFF
TGTGCCAGTAGTTGGGGGACACCGAACACTGAAGCTTTCTTT
>TRBJ2-3|TRBD2|TRBV11-2|-
CASSLGLVPTQYF
TGTGCCAGCAGCCTCGGACTAGTACCTACGCAGTATTTT
>TRBJ1-2|-|TRBV11-2|-
CASSLQNYYGYTF
TGTGCCAGCAGCTTGCAAAACTACTATGGCTACACCTTC
>TRBJ2-6|-|TRBV4-1|-
CASSRGEGTGANVLTF
TGCGCCAGCAGCCGGGGTGAGGGAACTGGGGCCAACGTCCTGACTTTC
>TRBJ1-2|TRBD1|TRBV6-6|-
CASRHGQGAYGYTF
TGTGCCAGCAGACACGGACAGGGAGCCTATGGCTACACCTTC
>TRBJ2-5|-|TRBV20-1|-
CSATGTETQYF
TGCAGTGCGACCGGGACAGAGACCCAGTACTTC
>TRBJ1-1|TRBD1|TRBV9|-
CASSATGAPNTEAFF
TGTGCCAGCAGCGCGACAGGGGCTCCGAACACTGAAGCTTTCTTT
>TRBJ2-1|TRBD2|TRBV5-4|-
CASSPGVAGPNIYNEQFF
TGTGCCAGCAGCCCCGGGGTAGCGGGACCGAATATCTACAATGAGCAGTTCTTC
>TRBJ2-7|-|TRBV11-3|-
CASSPTGSYEQYF
TGTGCCAGCAGCCCGACAGGCTCCTACGAGCAGTACTTC
>TRBJ1-1|-|TRBV6-5|once
CASSRRVMNTEAFF
TGTGCCAGCAGCCGACGGGTTATGAACACTGAAGCTTTCTTT
>TRBJ1-5|-|TRBV7-2|-
CASSLGLSNQPQHF
TGTGCCAGCAGCTTGGGACTAAGCAATCAGCCCCAGCATTTT
>TRBJ2-7|TRBD1|TRBV28|-
CASRSLTGQGALYEQYF
TGTGCCAGCAGATCCCTTACGGGACAGGGGGCCCTCTACGAGCAGTACTTC
>TRBJ2-5|-|TRBV19|-
CASSPYLAGLGETQYF
TGTGCCAGTAGTCCCTATCTGGCGGGGTTAGGGGAGACCCAGTACTTC
>TRBJ1-6|-|TRBV25-1|-
CASSEYGGKLNSPLHF
TGTGCCAGCAGTGAATATGGGGGCAAGCTTAATTCACCCCTCCACTTT
>TRBJ1-5|TRBD1|TRBV5-4|-
CASSLGTGVNQPQHF
TGTGCCAGCAGCTTAGGGACAGGGGTCAATCAGCCCCAGCATTTT
>TRBJ2-1|TRBD1|TRBV15|-
CATSRDRGPNNEQFF
TGTGCCACCAGCAGGGACAGGGGGCCCAACAATGAGCAGTTCTTC
>TRBJ1-1|-|TRBV10-3|-
CACRDGSNTEAFF
TGTGCCTGCCGGGATGGGTCGAACACTGAAGCTTTCTTT
>TRBJ1-2|TRBD1|TRBV7-8|-
CASSQDRAYGYTF
TGTGCCAGCAGCCAAGACAGGGCGTATGGCTACACCTTC
>TRBJ1-5|-|TRBV12-2|-
CASRLARDRVYSNQPQHF
TGTGCAAGTCGCTTAGCGCGGGACAGGGTTTATAGCAATCAGCCCCAGCATTTT
>TRBJ2-3|TRBD1|TRBV6-1|-
CASSGTGKRSTDTQYF
TGTGCCAGCAGTGGGACAGGGAAACGTAGCACAGATACGCAGTATTTT
>TRBJ2-2|-|TRBV1|-
CTSSQVQDYTGELFF
TGCACCAGCAGCCAAGTACAGGACTACACCGGGGAGCTGTTTTTT
>TRBJ1-5|TRBD1|TRBV30|-
CAWGDRRLGNQPQHF
TGTGCCTGGGGGGACAGGCGCTTGGGCAATCAGCCCCAGCATTTT
>TRBJ1-4|-|TRBV6-5|-
CASSLQSGISNEKLFF
TGTGCCAGCAGTTTGCAATCCGGGATCAGCAATGAAAAACTGTTTTTT
>TRBJ1-4|-|TRBV19|-
CASSIGTENEKLFF
TGTGCCAGTAGTATAGGGACGGAGAATGAAAAACTGTTTTTT
>TRBJ2-1|TRBD1|TRBV30|-
CAWVRGPNYNEQFF
TGTGCCTGGGTCAGGGGGCCGAACTACAATGAGCAGTTCTTC